A selection of T cell receptor beta chains follows, all from one sample in a study of blood T cells in healthy people across ages. MiXCR, run by TCRdb on the 5' RACE reads, gives a single entry per CDR3 protein. The data hold more than 600,000 distinct CDR3 sequences, with approximately 25% observed a single time. These same records also appear under a second study, on T cells of mothers and their children.

Sequenced: blood. The source of these receptors is a boy aged 10-17 years in good health. The CDR3 runs from the conserved cysteine through the conserved F or W. The D gene is left open where the match is weak. Rows give clone size only sometimes, using once, few, many, or a class for an expanded clone.

>TRBV7-9|many|TRBD2|TRBJ2-7
CASSFTGTSGYEQYF
TGTGCCAGCAGCTTTACCGGGACTAGCGGTTACGAGCAGTACTTC
>TRBV10-3|.|TRBD1|TRBJ1-4
CASGQGMDEKLFF
TGTGCCAGCGGACAGGGGATGGATGAAAAACTGTTTTTT
>TRBV7-2|.|.|TRBJ2-3
CASSLMSGGTDTQYF
TGTGCCAGCAGCTTGATGTCGGGAGGCACAGATACGCAGTATTTT
>TRBV7-9|.|TRBD2|TRBJ2-7
CATGRLAASYEQYF
TGTGCCACTGGCCGACTAGCGGCATCCTACGAGCAGTACTTC
>TRBV20-1|many|TRBD2|TRBJ2-5
CSAEPGLAGKETQYF
TGCAGTGCTGAACCGGGACTAGCGGGAAAAGAGACCCAGTACTTC
>TRBV28|.|.|TRBJ2-2
CASSDRRNTGELFF
TGTGCCAGCAGTGACAGGAGGAACACCGGGGAGCTGTTTTTT
>TRBV2|.|TRBD2|TRBJ2-2
CASSELQGGTGELFF
TGTGCCAGCAGTGAATTGCAGGGAGGGACCGGGGAGCTGTTTTTT
>TRBV7-3|few|TRBD2|TRBJ2-3
CASSLGAGDVTDTQYF
TGTGCCAGCAGCTTAGGAGCGGGGGATGTCACAGATACGCAGTATTTT
>TRBV7-2|.|TRBD1|TRBJ2-3
CASSMFGGQGSTDTQYF
TGTGCCAGCAGTATGTTCGGAGGACAGGGAAGCACAGATACGCAGTATTTT
>TRBV14|.|.|TRBJ2-5
CASSQGDRRKETQYF
TGTGCCAGCAGCCAAGGAGACAGAAGAAAAGAGACCCAGTACTTC